This record looks at one T cell receptor (beta chain) sequence and its context. The antigen remains undetermined. The repertoire was sequenced with immunoSEQ multiplex PCR; TCRdb's copy has only in-frame clones and lacks some. Of roughly 10,000 clones in the sample, over 50% were seen once. Germline values: CDR1 KGHSH, CDR2 LQKENI. Trimming took 5 bases from V and 5 from J, leaving 9 bases between them. The CDR3 extends over 13 amino acids. This record belongs to a study of radiation and T cells in renal cell carcinoma. Overall study results and limits: Compared with controls, irradiated tumors showed greater TCR clonality. Compared with controls, irradiated tumors had more, larger dominant CDR3 motifs. Tumor samples were small regions of around 0.91 g.

Noted treatment: treatment-naive control, cytoreductive nephrectomy. The rearrangement uses TRBV18 and TRBJ1-4, with D hard to call. The material sequenced was tumor tissue, taken from a patient whose treatment was nephrectomy without radiotherapy. This TCR came from a man aged 35-49 years with renal cell carcinoma. The CDR3, as DNA: TGTGCCAGCTCAGCGGGAGCAAATGAAAAACTGTTTTTT. Its translation is CASSAGANEKLFF.